This TCR beta chain was documented in a study of blood T cell repertoires in COVID-19. Study background: Collection of acute and convalescent COVID-19 samples took place in the United States, Italy and Spain. Sources were T cells, B-cell-depleted T cells, or PBMCs; the material itself was cDNA or gDNA.

This CDR3 contains 15 residues. Germline CDR1 and CDR2: GTSNPN and SVGIG (reference sequence). Trimming removed 4 bases from V and 1 base from J; junction bases left unmatched: 4. TCRdb's table, derived via immunoSEQ multiplex PCR, lists solely in-frame clones and lacks some. The sample lists over 250,000 clones, roughly nine tenths occurring once. What was sequenced was peripheral blood. The sequence came from a man aged 45-60 years with acute or convalescent COVID-19. J is TRBJ1-6 and V is TRBV30; 7 positions agree with TRBD1. DNA for the CDR3: TGTGCCTGGAACCTACAGGGGTCCTATAATTCACCCCTCCACTTT. Protein sequence: CAWNLQGSYNSPLHF. Full variable domain (remainder filled in from reference TRBV30 and TRBJ1-6): SQTIHQWPATLVQPVGSPLSLECTVEGTSNPNLYWYRQAAGRGLQLLFYSVGIGQISSEVPQNLSASRPQDRQFILSSKKLLLSDSGFYLCAWNLQGSYNSPLHFGNGTRLTVT.